The 28 T cell receptor beta chains presented below share a single source sample, sequenced in a study of T cells in women clearing cervical HPV infection. Assay used: immunoSEQ multiplex PCR; TCRdb lists only in-frame clones, some missing. This listing includes approximately 35,000 clones. The sample consisted of blood buffy coat. These TCRs come from a woman between 18 and 69 years old with a cervical HPV16 infection that either progressed to CIN3+ or cleared (not recorded which).

Details on this clone: Sequencing ends 3 residues short of the CDR3 end; the germline J gene provides the rest. The chain joins TRBV5-1 to TRBJ2-2; unclear D gene. Germline V gives CDR1 SGHRS, CDR2 YFSETQ. Trimming stripped 1 base from V and 1 base from J, with 8 bases between. This CDR3 is 15 amino acids long. The CDR3 bases that were read are TGCGCCAGCAGCTTGTGGGCAGTGAACACCGGGGAG. As protein: CASSLWAVNTGE. The complete CDR3 sequence is CASSLWAVNTGELFF.

To note about this clone: The read ends 3 residues before the CDR3 terminus; that terminus is restored from the germline J gene. This chain joins TRBV19 and TRBJ2-7; 7 nucleotides line up with TRBD1. CDR3 length: 16 amino acids. The germline V gene has CDR1 LNHDA and CDR2 SQIVND (reference sequence). The V segment lost 3 bases and the J segment 0 bases; nucleotides outside the gene matches: 8. The part of the CDR3 DNA that was read is TGTGCCAGTAGTATTGGACAGGACAGGACCTCCTACGAG. It yields the protein CASSIGQDRTSYE. The complete CDR3 reads CASSIGQDRTSYEQYF.

Details on this clone: The CDR3 end is not reached by the read, which stops 3 residues before it; the germline J gene fills it in. The rearrangement links TRBV7-9 to TRBJ1-2; perhaps TRBD1 as D (5 bases). This CDR3 is built from 13 residues. Germline CDR1 and CDR2: SEHNR and FQNEAQ (reference sequence). The sequenced part of the CDR3 DNA is TGTGCCAGCAGTGCTAGCGGGGGGTCGGAC. Translation gives CASSASGGSD. In full, the CDR3 is CASSASGGSDYTF.

Comments on this clone: Coverage ceases 3 residues before the CDR3 finishes, and the germline J gene fills in the end. The chain recombines TRBV7-9 with TRBJ2-5; no clear D gene. CDR1 and CDR2 (germline): SEHNR, FQNEAQ (reference sequence). This CDR3 has 11 amino acids. Trimming removed 3 bases from V and 5 bases from J, with 4 bases in between. The DNA read from the CDR3 is TGTGCCAGCAGCTTCCAGGAGACC. This encodes CASSFQET. The entire CDR3 reads CASSFQETQYF.

In the case of this clone: From the germline J gene comes the end of the CDR3, since the read stops 3 residues before it. The chain couples TRBV7-2 to TRBJ1-5, with D hard to call. With 3 bases removed from V and 5 bases from J, the gap between germline ends came to 8 bases. Germline CDR1 SGHTA, CDR2 FQGNSA. The CDR3 is 13 amino acids. The sequenced CDR3 bases are TGTGCCAGCAGCTTGGGCAGCTATCAGCCC. Encoded protein: CASSLGSYQP. The CDR3 in its entirety is CASSLGSYQPQHF.

As to this clone: The DNA ends 3 residues before the CDR3 does, and the rest of the CDR3 is filled in from the germline J gene. The chain employs TRBV30 and TRBJ2-3; tentative D call: TRBD1 (6 bases). The CDR3 is 15 residues long. Trimming took 3 bases from V and 5 from J, leaving 18 bases between them. From germline, CDR1 is GTSNPN and CDR2 SVGIG (reference sequence). CDR3 region: CAWSWDGGPRDTQYF. The sequenced part of the CDR3 DNA is TGTGCCTGGAGCTGGGATGGGGGCCCCCGAGATACG.

A word on this clone: The read is 3 residues too short to cover the CDR3 end, so that end is filled in from the germline J gene. The V and J genes are TRBV7-9 and TRBJ1-2, with D possibly matching TRBD1 (6 bases). V was trimmed by 3 bases and J by 4 bases, leaving 12 bases between them. From germline, CDR1 is SEHNR and CDR2 FQNEAQ (reference sequence). There are 14 residues in the CDR3. The part of the CDR3 DNA that was read is TGTGCCAGCAGCTTGACAGGTCCCTCCTATGGC. The encoded protein is CASSLTGPSYG. The whole CDR3 sequence reads CASSLTGPSYGYTF. Together with reference TRBV7-9 and TRBJ1-2, the CDR3 gives the full variable domain: DTGVSQNPRHKITKRGQNVTFRCDPISEHNRLYWYRQTLGQGPEFLTYFQNEAQLEKSRLLSDRFSAERPKGSFSTLEIQRTEQGDSAMYLCASSLTGPSYGYTFGSGTRLTVV.

In the case of this clone: The sequenced fragment ends 3 residues before the CDR3 boundary, so the rest is inferred from the germline J gene. The V gene is TRBV7-3, the J gene TRBJ2-2; 7 bases match TRBD2. Germline V gives CDR1 SGHTA, CDR2 FQGTGA. V gave up 2 bases and J gave up 7 bases; unmatched junction bases: 1. This CDR3 contains 13 residues. The CDR3 region is CASSLGGSGELFF. The part of the CDR3 DNA that was read is TGTGCCAGCAGCTTAGGCGGGAGCGGGGAG.

With respect to this clone: With the read ending 3 residues before the CDR3 end, the germline J gene is used to fill in that end. This rearrangement joins TRBV10-2 to TRBJ1-3; a possible D gene is TRBD1 (6 bases). From germline, CDR1 is WSHSY and CDR2 SAAADI. The germline V and J ends were trimmed by 7 bases and 4 bases, with 11 bases remaining between them. The CDR3 extends over 13 amino acids. CDR3 DNA, as far as it was read: TGCGCCAGCACCTCAGGGGTAGGAAACACC. It encodes CASTSGVGNT. The entire CDR3 is CASTSGVGNTIYF.

A note on this clone: The missing CDR3 end, 3 residues past where the read stops, is filled in from the germline J gene. This chain connects TRBV19 to TRBJ1-6, with TRBD1 as a possible D gene (6 bases). Looked up from germline, CDR1 is LNHDA and CDR2 is SQIVND (reference sequence). The CDR3 is made up of 15 amino acids. V lost 3 bases and J lost 6, with 12 bases in between. CDR3 bases read: TGTGCCAGTAGTATCGGCAGGGGCGCTAATTCACCC. Its translation: CASSIGRGANSP. The CDR3, in full, reads CASSIGRGANSPLHF.

Concerning this clone: The DNA ends 3 residues before the CDR3 does, and the rest of the CDR3 is filled in from the germline J gene. V and J are TRBV29-1 and TRBJ2-5; TRBD2 agrees at 13 bases. The CDR3 extends over 14 amino acids. Trimming at V came to 4 bases and at J to 2 bases, leaving 1 base not matched to a gene. Germline CDR1 SQVTM, CDR2 ANQGSEA. CDR3 DNA, as far as it was read: TGCAGCGTTGGACTAGCGGGGGGACAAGAGACC. Its protein is CSVGLAGGQET. The full CDR3 protein is CSVGLAGGQETQYF.

On this clone: The read ends 3 residues early relative to the CDR3; the germline J gene fills the gap. The V call is TRBV6-1, the J call TRBJ1-6; TRBD1 aligns across 12 bases. The trim removed 1 base at V and 9 bases at J, leaving 10 bases unmatched. This CDR3 is built from 18 residues. Germline loops: CDR1 MNHNS, CDR2 SASEGT. CDR3 DNA, as far as it was read: TGTGCCAGCAGTGAAGGCGGGACAGGGGGCTTTAGAAGTTCACCC. Its translation is CASSEGGTGGFRSSP. The complete CDR3 protein is CASSEGGTGGFRSSPLHF.

As to this clone: The read gets to within 3 residues of the CDR3 end, and the germline J gene fills in the rest. The J gene is TRBJ2-3, the V gene TRBV7-3; D not resolved. The germline V and J ends were trimmed by 5 bases and 0 bases, with 6 bases remaining between them. The CDR3 consists of 13 residues. Germline V gives CDR1 SGHTA, CDR2 FQGTGA. The CDR3 region is CASSISSTDTQYF. Incomplete CDR3 DNA: TGTGCCAGCAGCATTTCTAGCACAGATACG.

Remarks on this clone: Read coverage stops 3 residues before the CDR3 terminus; the germline J gene supplies the remainder. The chain couples TRBV19 to TRBJ1-2; 9 bases align to TRBD1. The CDR3 has 15 residues. Germline V lookup: CDR1 LNHDA, CDR2 SQIVND (reference sequence). CDR3 DNA (partial): TGTGCCAGTAGTATCCCGGGACAGGGTGCATGGGAC. It codes for CASSIPGQGAWD. The complete CDR3 sequence is CASSIPGQGAWDYTF. The variable domain in full, with the rest retrieved from reference TRBV19 and TRBJ1-2, is DGGITQSPKYLFRKEGQNVTLSCEQNLNHDAMYWYRQDPGQGLRLIYYSQIVNDFQKGDIAEGYSVSREKKESFPLTVTSAQKNPTAFYLCASSIPGQGAWDYTFGSGTRLTVV.

As concerns this clone: From the germline J gene comes the end of the CDR3, since the read stops 3 residues before it. The chain has TRBV5-4 and TRBJ2-5; D ambiguous. V lost 2 bases and J lost 2, with 7 bases in between. From germline, CDR1 is SGHNT and CDR2 YYREEE (reference sequence). The CDR3 is made up of 13 amino acids. CDR3 bases read: TGTGCCAGCAGCTTTACAGAGCAAGAGACC. Amino acid sequence: CASSFTEQET. The full CDR3 protein reads CASSFTEQETQYF.

About this clone itself: The read ends 3 residues before the CDR3 terminus; that terminus is restored from the germline J gene. V gene TRBV5-1 combines with J gene TRBJ2-3, with D perhaps TRBD1 (5 bases). Deletions cut 0 bases from V and 4 bases from J, with 12 bases between. Germline values: CDR1 SGHRS, CDR2 YFSETQ. The CDR3 runs to 15 residues. Partial CDR3 DNA: TGCGCCAGCAGCTTGGTAGCTGGGGCCTCAGATACG. It is translated as CASSLVAGASDT. The complete CDR3 sequence is CASSLVAGASDTQYF.

The chain's CDR3 is CASSQESAYGGAKNIQYF. The CDR3 bases that were read are TGTGCCAGCAGCCAAGAAAGTGCATACGGGGGGGCCAAAAACATT. The V call is TRBV4-2, the J call TRBJ2-4, with TRBD2 matching 7 bases. The read terminates 3 residues before the CDR3 end, so the remaining end is supplied by the germline J gene. CDR3 length: 18 amino acids. Germline V lookup: CDR1 LGHNA, CDR2 YNFKEQ. V gave up 0 bases and J gave up 1 base; unmatched junction bases: 9.

With regard to this clone: The read terminates 3 residues ahead of where the CDR3 ends, so the germline J gene completes it. The chain couples TRBV19 to TRBJ1-2; D remains ambiguous. Germline CDR1 reads LNHDA; CDR2 reads SQIVND (reference sequence). The CDR3 extends over 16 amino acids. Trimming shortened V by 5 bases and J by 4 bases, and 20 bases separated the two germline ends. The CDR3: CASSPVSRVSSYGYTF. The sequenced part of the CDR3 DNA is TGTGCCAGTAGTCCAGTATCGAGGGTCTCTTCCTATGGC.

In regard to this clone: The sequence runs out 3 residues before the end of the CDR3; the remainder is reconstructed from the germline J gene. This chain uses TRBV18 with TRBJ2-7; possible D gene TRBD2, 6 bases. Trimming removed 3 bases from V and 2 bases from J, with 14 bases in between. Germline CDR1 reads KGHSH; CDR2 reads LQKENI. This CDR3 spans 15 amino acids. CDR3 loop: CASSPYRDSPYEQYF. Partial CDR3 DNA: TGTGCCAGCTCACCGTACCGGGACTCCCCCTACGAG.

Worth noting for this clone: The read ends 3 residues before the CDR3 terminus; that terminus is restored from the germline J gene. The chain uses TRBV2 and TRBJ2-5, with 14 bases matching TRBD2. J was trimmed by 4 bases and V by 6 bases; bases with no gene match: 10. The CDR3 length is 17 residues. CDR1 and CDR2 from the germline V gene are SNHLY and FYNNEI. The CDR3 loop reads CASSAGTSGGTRETQYF. The covered CDR3 bases are TGTGCCAGCAGCGCCGGGACTAGCGGGGGTACGAGAGAGACC. The whole variable domain, filled in from reference TRBV2 and TRBJ2-5, reads EPEVTQTPSHQVTQMGQEVILRCVPISNHLYFYWYRQILGQKVEFLVSFYNNEISEKSEIFDDQFSVERPDGSNFTLKIRSTKLEDSAMYFCASSAGTSGGTRETQYFGPGTRLLVL.

To note about this clone: The sequenced fragment ends 3 residues before the CDR3 boundary, so the rest is inferred from the germline J gene. This chain connects TRBV13 to TRBJ2-5; no definite D call. Trimming pared 4 bases from V and 2 bases from J, leaving 11 bases between. The CDR3 is made up of 14 amino acids. In germline, CDR1 is PRHDT, CDR2 FYEKMQ (reference sequence). This CDR3 reads CASSSPVDQETQYF. Partial CDR3 DNA: TGTGCCAGCAGCTCCCCCGTAGATCAAGAGACC.

Details on this clone: The observed sequence ends 3 residues before the CDR3 terminus, with the missing tail filled in from the germline J gene. The chain couples TRBV5-1 to TRBJ2-5; weak D call: TRBD2 (6 bases). Germline CDR1 is SGHRS and CDR2 is YFSETQ. The CDR3 is made up of 13 amino acids. The CDR3 sequence is CASSLTSRDTQYF. Partial CDR3 DNA: TGCGCCAGCAGCCTCACTAGCAGGGATACC. Full variable domain (outside the CDR3, taken from reference TRBV5-1 and TRBJ2-5): KAGVTQTPRYLIKTRGQQVTLSCSPISGHRSVSWYQQTPGQGLQFLFEYFSETQRNKGNFPGRFSGRQFSNSRSEMNVSTLELGDSALYLCASSLTSRDTQYFGPGTRLLVL.

Concerning this clone itself: The sample contains more than one DNA sequence encoding this CDR3. The CDR3 spells CASSLGQSTDTQYF. The DNA read from the CDR3 is TGCGCCAGCAGCTTGGGCCAGAGCACAGATACG. The chain links TRBV5-1 to TRBJ2-3, with D unresolved. The read comes to an end 3 residues before the CDR3 does, leaving the germline J gene to fill in the end. V lost 0 bases and J 0 bases, leaving 5 bases between the germline ends. CDR3 size: 14 residues. Germline CDR1 SGHRS, CDR2 YFSETQ.

Points on this clone: The sequence runs out 3 residues before the end of the CDR3; the remainder is reconstructed from the germline J gene. V is TRBV6-2 or TRBV6-3 and J is TRBJ2-5; D not certain. The CDR3 sequence is 13 residues long. CDR1 is MNHEY, CDR2 SVGEGT, per germline. CDR3 sequence reads: CASSYSSLLTQYF. The sequenced CDR3 bases are TGTGCCAGCAGTTACTCGAGCTTGTTAACC.

With regard to this clone: The read falls 3 residues short of the CDR3 end, and the missing part is taken from the germline J gene. The V call is TRBV10-3, the J call TRBJ2-5; 9 bases agree with TRBD2. V was pared by 3 bases and J by 4 bases, with 6 bases of the junction left unmatched. The CDR3 has 15 residues. Per germline, CDR1 ENHRY and CDR2 SYGVKD. Incomplete CDR3 DNA: TGTGCCATCAGTGAATGGCGGGGGGGCAGAGAGACC. It codes for CAISEWRGGRET. The whole CDR3 protein is CAISEWRGGRETQYF.

A word on this clone: The read falls 3 residues short of the CDR3 end, and the missing part is taken from the germline J gene. This sequence joins TRBV12-3 or TRBV12-4 and TRBJ2-5, with 7 bases fitting TRBD1. With V trimmed by 5 bases and J by 5 bases, 11 bases remained unmatched. This CDR3 is built from 15 residues. The CDR3 DNA, read in part, is TGTGCCAGCAGTCCCCCCGAACAGGGGATGGAGACC. Residues: CASSPPEQGMET. The full CDR3 reads CASSPPEQGMETQYF.

As regards this clone: The observed sequence ends 3 residues before the CDR3 terminus, with the missing tail filled in from the germline J gene. The rearrangement links TRBV14 to TRBJ1-1; D call uncertain. The V and J ends lost 0 bases and 4 bases respectively, with 9 bases between them. Germline assignment: CDR1 SGHDN and CDR2 FVKESK. This CDR3 has 14 residues. The CDR3 DNA, read in part, is TGTGCCAGCAGCCAAGAAGTCCTCGGCACTGAA. This encodes CASSQEVLGTE. The whole CDR3 region reads CASSQEVLGTEAFF. Supplemented by reference TRBV14 and TRBJ1-1, the full variable domain reads EAGVTQFPSHSVIEKGQTVTLRCDPISGHDNLYWYRRVMGKEIKFLLHFVKESKQDESGMPNNRFLAERTGGTYSTLKVQPAELEDSGVYFCASSQEVLGTEAFFGQGTRLTVV.

Turning to this clone: The CDR3 end is not reached by the read, which stops 3 residues before it; the germline J gene fills it in. The chain employs TRBV7-8 and TRBJ2-1; TRBD2 agrees at 10 bases. CDR1 and CDR2 from the germline V gene are SGHVS and FQNEAQ. The CDR3 consists of 16 residues. V lost 5 bases, J lost 8 bases, and 12 bases stayed unmatched. The CDR3 region is CASSISTSGWADEQFF. CDR3 bases read: TGTGCCAGCAGCATATCGACTAGCGGGTGGGCTGATGAG.